Below are 19 T cell receptor beta chains sequenced from a single sample in a study of blood T cell repertoires in COVID-19. Only in-frame clones appear in the TCRdb table, and some are missing; sequencing was by immunoSEQ multiplex PCR. The sample records about 140,000 clones, 88% being singletons. Sequencing was performed on peripheral blood. The receptors stem from a woman aged 55-70 years with acute or convalescent COVID-19.

The rearrangement uses TRBV6-5 and TRBJ2-2; 7 nucleotides agree with TRBD1. The CDR3 consists of 15 residues. V was pared by 7 bases and J by 0 bases, with 5 bases of the junction left unmatched. The germline V gene encodes CDR1 MNHEY and CDR2 SVGAGI. This CDR3 is CASNPGTANTGELFF. The CDR3 nucleotides read TGTGCCAGCAACCCGGGGACAGCGAACACCGGGGAGCTGTTTTTT.

The chain combines TRBV18 with TRBJ1-2; 7 nucleotides agree with TRBD1. The CDR3 has 13 amino acids. Germline CDR1 is KGHSH and CDR2 is LQKENI. J lost 6 bases, V lost 3 bases, and 4 bases had no gene match. CDR3 residues: CASSPGTVNGYTF. CDR3 sequence (DNA): TGTGCCAGCTCACCCGGGACAGTCAATGGCTACACCTTC.

The sample holds one count of this clone. V gene TRBV7-2 combines with J gene TRBJ1-5; D is unclear. This CDR3 has 17 amino acids. The V gene's germline CDR1 is SGHTA and CDR2 FQGNSA. Trimming took 4 bases from V and 4 from J, leaving 20 bases between them. The CDR3 DNA reads TGTGCCAGCAGCTCCAGCCCTTGGTCGACTAGAAATCAGCCCCAGCATTTT. Protein: CASSSSPWSTRNQPQHF.

The chain links TRBV20-1 to TRBJ2-1; D perhaps matches TRBD2 (5 bases). The CDR3 is made up of 13 amino acids. Trimming left V 3 bases short and J 8 bases short, with 14 bases between. Per the germline V gene, CDR1 is DFQATT and CDR2 is SNEGSKA (reference sequence). The CDR3 DNA sequence: TGCAGTGCTAGTTCTCCCAGGAGGTATGAGCAGTTCTTC. It is translated as CSASSPRRYEQFF.

The V and J genes are TRBV25-1 and TRBJ2-7, with a possible D match to TRBD2 (6 bases). The V gene lost 3 bases and the J gene lost 2 bases, with 8 bases spanning the gap. Germline assignment: CDR1 MGHDK and CDR2 SYGVNS. The CDR3 is made up of 13 amino acids. The CDR3 DNA reads as TGTGCCAGCAGTGAGGCGGGGACCTACGAGCAGTACTTC. It encodes CASSEAGTYEQYF.

J is TRBJ2-3 and V is TRBV20-1; D remains unclear. The V end lost 4 bases, the J end lost 4 bases, and 6 bases lay between the germline ends. Germline V lookup: CDR1 DFQATT, CDR2 SNEGSKA (reference sequence). The CDR3 has 11 amino acids. CDR3 loop: CSATRPDTQYF. For the CDR3, the DNA is TGCAGTGCTACGCGCCCAGATACGCAGTATTTT.

The chain employs TRBV7-3 and TRBJ1-2, with D perhaps TRBD1 (5 bases). V was clipped by 0 bases and J by 8 bases, with 22 bases between them. This CDR3 has 17 amino acids. Germline lookup yields CDR1 SGHTA and CDR2 FQGTGA. The chain's CDR3 is CASSLTNGVDRPLGYTF. For the CDR3, the DNA is TGTGCCAGCAGCTTAACGAACGGCGTCGACAGACCCCTAGGCTACACCTTC. Using reference TRBV7-3 and TRBJ1-2 for the parts outside the CDR3, the full variable domain is GAGVSQTPSNKVTEKGKYVELRCDPISGHTALYWYRQSLGQGPEFLIYFQGTGAADDSGLPNDRFFAVRPEGSVSTLKIQRTERGDSAVYLCASSLTNGVDRPLGYTFGSGTRLTVV.

The chain links TRBV9 to TRBJ2-7, with D perhaps TRBD1 (6 bases). The CDR3 sequence is 14 residues long. Trimming removed 0 bases from V and 2 bases from J, with 9 bases in between. CDR1 is SGDLS, CDR2 YYNGEE, per germline. The CDR3 protein is CASSVGTGTYEQYF. The CDR3 nucleotides read TGTGCCAGCAGCGTAGGAACAGGGACCTACGAGCAGTACTTC.

V is TRBV3-1 (or the pseudogene TRBV3-2) and J is TRBJ2-7; the D gene is possibly TRBD1 (7 bases). Germline values: CDR1 LGHDT, CDR2 YNNKEL (reference sequence). The CDR3 length is 14 residues. V shed 5 bases and J shed 5 bases, with 16 bases lying between them. The CDR3 protein is CASSCARGANEQYF. The CDR3 DNA reads TGTGCCAGCAGCTGCGCCAGGGGGGCTAACGAGCAGTACTTC.

The V gene is TRBV24-1, the J gene TRBJ2-1, with 9 bases aligning to TRBD1. V lost 5 bases and J lost 9; bases outside the gene matches: 7. Per germline, CDR1 KGHDR and CDR2 SFDVKD. The CDR3 sequence is 14 residues long. The DNA of the CDR3 is TGTGCCACCAGTGTTAGGGACAGGGAAGGTGAGCAGTTCTTC. Protein: CATSVRDREGEQFF.

The chain carries TRBV4-3 and TRBJ1-1, with D perhaps TRBD1 (6 bases). In germline, CDR1 is LGHNA, CDR2 YSLEER. The germline V and J ends were trimmed by 0 bases and 4 bases, with 9 bases remaining between them. This CDR3 is built from 14 residues. The CDR3 sequence: CASSQDRGATEAFF. CDR3 bases: TGCGCCAGCAGCCAAGATCGGGGGGCCACTGAAGCTTTCTTT.

The chain joins TRBV5-4 to TRBJ2-7, with 7 bases identical to TRBD1. Trimming removed 0 bases from V and 2 bases from J; junction bases left unmatched: 5. Germline loops: CDR1 SGHNT, CDR2 YYREEE (reference sequence). The CDR3 is 15 residues long. The CDR3 protein is CASSLEMGQPYEQYF. The CDR3 DNA follows: TGTGCCAGCAGCTTGGAGATGGGACAGCCCTACGAGCAGTACTTC.

The chain carries TRBV30 and TRBJ1-6; D might be TRBD1 (6 bases). This CDR3 is 13 amino acids long. Germline-derived CDR1 and CDR2 are GTSNPN and SVGIG (reference sequence). V shed 2 bases and J shed 13 bases, with 15 bases lying between them. The DNA of the CDR3 is TGTGCCTGGAGTCGGGACACCACGGCCCCCCTCCACTTT. It specifies CAWSRDTTAPLHF.

This chain links TRBV7-9 with TRBJ2-2, with TRBD2 matching over 9 bases. V lost 7 bases to trimming and J lost 9 bases; unmatched junction nucleotides: 12. Germline CDR1 and CDR2: SEHNR and FQNEAQ (reference sequence). This CDR3 has 15 amino acids. The CDR3 here is CASTSPAGGMRELFF. As DNA, the CDR3 is TGTGCCAGCACCTCTCCAGCGGGGGGCATGAGGGAGCTGTTTTTT. The full variable domain, with the rest looked up from reference TRBV7-9 and TRBJ2-2, is DTGVSQNPRHKITKRGQNVTFRCDPISEHNRLYWYRQTLGQGPEFLTYFQNEAQLEKSRLLSDRFSAERPKGSFSTLEIQRTEQGDSAMYLCASTSPAGGMRELFFGEGSRLTVL.

The chain is built from TRBV28 and TRBJ1-1; the D gene is possibly TRBD1 (5 bases). The CDR3 totals 14 residues. Trimming left V 1 base short and J 1 base short, with 7 bases between. Germline V gene sequence: CDR1 MDHEN, CDR2 SYDVKM. In nucleotides, the CDR3 is TGTGCCAGCAGTTTATCGCAGGGGAACACTGAAGCTTTCTTT. It yields the protein CASSLSQGNTEAFF.

The J gene is TRBJ1-2, the V gene TRBV30; D remains ambiguous. Trimming cost V 0 bases and J 1 base, with 12 bases left between them. CDR1 GTSNPN and CDR2 SVGIG come from the germline V gene (reference sequence). This CDR3 is built from 15 residues. CDR3 amino acids: CAWSVPRRINYGYTF. The CDR3 DNA reads as TGTGCCTGGAGTGTACCAAGGAGAATTAACTATGGCTACACCTTC.

The chain employs TRBV11-3 and TRBJ2-3, with 9 bases matching TRBD1. This CDR3 has 17 amino acids. V lost 0 bases to trimming and J lost 3 bases; unmatched junction nucleotides: 7. CDR1 is SGHNT and CDR2 is YENEEA in the germline V gene. CDR3 protein: CASSLEGAGTGTDTQYF. CDR3 nucleotides: TGTGCCAGCAGCTTAGAGGGGGCCGGGACAGGGACAGATACGCAGTATTTT.

The rearrangement uses TRBV5-1 and TRBJ1-4; D gene unclear. The CDR3 contains 15 residues. The V and J ends lost 0 bases and 6 bases respectively, with 12 bases between them. The V gene's germline CDR1 is SGHRS and CDR2 YFSETQ. The CDR3 region has the DNA TGCGCCAGCAGCTTGGCCGGGAGGGCAGATGAAAAACTGTTTTTT. Translation: CASSLAGRADEKLFF.

The sample holds one count of this clone. CDR3 in DNA: TGCGCCAGCAGCCTGGGACTGGTCACAGATACGCAGTATTTT. It encodes CASSLGLVTDTQYF. This chain links TRBV5-1 with TRBJ2-3; perhaps TRBD2 as D (6 bases). Germline V gene lookup returns CDR1 SGHRS and CDR2 YFSETQ. The CDR3 is made up of 14 amino acids. The V end was cut by 4 bases, the J end by 2 bases, with 11 bases between.